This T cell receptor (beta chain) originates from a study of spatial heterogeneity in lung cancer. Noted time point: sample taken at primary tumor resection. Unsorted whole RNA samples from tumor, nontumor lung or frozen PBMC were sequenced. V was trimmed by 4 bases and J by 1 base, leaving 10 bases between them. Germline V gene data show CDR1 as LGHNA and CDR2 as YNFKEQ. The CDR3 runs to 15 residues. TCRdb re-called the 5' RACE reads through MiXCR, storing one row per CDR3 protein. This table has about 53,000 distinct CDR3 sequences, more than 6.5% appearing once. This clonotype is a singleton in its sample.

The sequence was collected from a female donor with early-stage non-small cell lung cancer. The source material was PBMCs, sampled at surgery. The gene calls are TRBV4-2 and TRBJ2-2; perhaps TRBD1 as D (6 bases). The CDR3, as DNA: TGTGCCAGCAGCCTACAGACAGGGAACACCGGGGAGCTGTTTTTT. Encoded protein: CASSLQTGNTGELFF.